The 8 T cell receptor beta chains given below trace back to one sample, sequenced in a study of shared clonotypes between healthy human individuals. The protocol was immunoSEQ multiplex PCR, while the TCRdb copy is restricted to in-frame clones and leaves out a portion. The table records 2,100,000 or so clones, approximately 94% of them present only once. The specimen sequenced was naive CD4+ T cells sorted from blood. Subset: CD45RA+ positively selected. All receptors derive from a man aged 18-30 years in good health.

This clone appeared a single time. Other DNA sequences in this specimen translate into the identical CDR3. V is TRBV5-1 and J is TRBJ2-5; D unresolved. Germline CDR1 reads SGHRS; CDR2 reads YFSETQ. CDR3 length equals 13 residues. The V end lost 3 bases, the J end lost 5 bases, and 11 bases lay between the germline ends. The CDR3 sequence is CASSSTSRETQYF. Here the CDR3 DNA reads TGCGCCAGCAGCTCTACTTCGCGGGAGACCCAGTACTTC.

The chain joins TRBV9 to TRBJ2-3, with 9 bases identical to TRBD1. The CDR3 contains 17 residues. V was clipped by 0 bases and J by 4 bases; unmatched bases: 9. From germline, CDR1 is SGDLS and CDR2 YYNGEE. The CDR3 loop is CASSVVGTGHFADTQYF. The CDR3 coding sequence is TGTGCCAGCAGCGTAGTGGGGACAGGGCATTTCGCAGATACGCAGTATTTT. Full variable domain (missing parts from reference TRBV9 and TRBJ2-3): DSGVTQTPKHLITATGQRVTLRCSPRSGDLSVYWYQQSLDQGLQFLIQYYNGEERAKGNILERFSAQQFPDLHSELNLSSLELGDSALYFCASSVVGTGHFADTQYFGPGTRLTVL.

The rearrangement uses TRBV7-9 and TRBJ1-4; weak D call: TRBD1 (6 bases). Trimming took off 5 bases at V and 8 bases at J, with 24 bases between the two ends. The CDR3 covers 17 residues. Germline V CDR1 and CDR2: SEHNR, FQNEAQ (reference sequence). For the CDR3, the DNA is TGTGCCAGCAGCCCGTCTCTTTTCCAGGGGAGGGTGGAAAAACTGTTTTTT. Residues: CASSPSLFQGRVEKLFF.

The chain joins TRBV5-6 to TRBJ1-5; 8 bases are shared with TRBD1. The V gene's germline CDR1 is SGHDT and CDR2 YYEEEE. V dropped 4 bases and J dropped 4; count of bases not matched to a gene: 7. The CDR3 is 15 amino acids. The CDR3: CASSGDRGSNQPQHF. CDR3 DNA sequence: TGTGCCAGCAGCGGTGACAGGGGTTCAAATCAGCCCCAGCATTTT.

This clone has a handful of counts. Other DNA sequences in this specimen translate into the identical CDR3. The rearrangement uses TRBV6-5 and TRBJ1-5, with TRBD1 identical over 8 bases. This CDR3 comprises 13 residues. Trimming took 2 bases from V and 6 from J; bases not matched to a gene: 0. Germline V lookup: CDR1 MNHEY, CDR2 SVGAGI. The CDR3 sequence: CASSYDRGQPQHF. The CDR3 nucleotides are TGTGCCAGCAGTTACGACAGGGGTCAGCCCCAGCATTTT.

The V gene is TRBV6-1, the J gene TRBJ2-7; D gene unclear. CDR1 MNHNS and CDR2 SASEGT come from the germline V gene. This CDR3 has 10 residues. The V end lost 5 bases, the J end lost 3 bases, and 2 bases lay between the germline ends. The DNA for the CDR3 is TGTGCCAGCAGTTACTACGAGCAGTACTTC. Amino acids: CASSYYEQYF.

The chain joins TRBV21-1 to TRBJ1-5. TRBV21-1 is a recognized pseudogene. CDR3 size: 15 residues. CDR3 region: CASNIKGRVKQPQHF. The CDR3 DNA reads as TGTGCCAGCAACATTAAAGGGAGGGTTAAACAGCCCCAGCATTTT.

The chain combines TRBV11-2 with TRBJ1-1; 7 bases map to TRBD1. CDR3 length: 14 residues. Germline CDR1 SGHAT, CDR2 FQNNGV. The V and J ends lost 2 bases and 1 base, in that order; junction bases with no gene match: 1. The CDR3 is CASSLHRGNTEAFF. CDR3 DNA sequence: TGTGCCAGCAGCTTACACAGGGGGAACACTGAAGCTTTCTTT.